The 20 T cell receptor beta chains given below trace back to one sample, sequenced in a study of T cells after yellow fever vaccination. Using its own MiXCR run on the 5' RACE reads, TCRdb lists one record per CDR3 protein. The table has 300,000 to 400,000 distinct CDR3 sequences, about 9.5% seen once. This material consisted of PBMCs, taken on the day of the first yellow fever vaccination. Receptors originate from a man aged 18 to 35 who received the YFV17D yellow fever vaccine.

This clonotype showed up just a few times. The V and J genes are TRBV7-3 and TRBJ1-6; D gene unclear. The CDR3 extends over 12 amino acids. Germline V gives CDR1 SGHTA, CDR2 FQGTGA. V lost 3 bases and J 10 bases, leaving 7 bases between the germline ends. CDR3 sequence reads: CASSFNGSPLHF. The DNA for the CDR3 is TGTGCCAGCAGCTTCAACGGGTCACCCCTCCACTTT.

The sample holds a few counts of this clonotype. The CDR3 reads CSASRNRQETQYF. The DNA of the CDR3 is TGCAGTGCTAGTAGAAACAGACAAGAGACCCAGTACTTC. J is TRBJ2-5 and V is TRBV20-1; D gene uncertain. Germline CDR1 reads DFQATT; CDR2 reads SNEGSKA (reference sequence). CDR3 length equals 13 residues. The germline V and J ends were trimmed by 3 bases and 2 bases, with 10 bases remaining between them.

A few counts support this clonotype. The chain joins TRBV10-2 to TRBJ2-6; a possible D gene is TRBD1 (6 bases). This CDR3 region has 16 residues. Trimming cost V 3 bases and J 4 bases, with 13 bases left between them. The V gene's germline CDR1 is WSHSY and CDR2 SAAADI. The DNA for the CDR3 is TGCGCCAGCAGTGATGTACAGGGTCCCGGGGCCAACGTCCTGACTTTC. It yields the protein CASSDVQGPGANVLTF.

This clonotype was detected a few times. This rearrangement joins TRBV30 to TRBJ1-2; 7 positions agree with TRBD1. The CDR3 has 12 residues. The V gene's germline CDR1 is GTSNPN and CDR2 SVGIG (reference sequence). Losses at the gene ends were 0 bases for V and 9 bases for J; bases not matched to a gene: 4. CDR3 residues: CAWSVTRGSYTF. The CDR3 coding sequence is TGTGCCTGGAGTGTCACCAGGGGGAGCTACACCTTC.

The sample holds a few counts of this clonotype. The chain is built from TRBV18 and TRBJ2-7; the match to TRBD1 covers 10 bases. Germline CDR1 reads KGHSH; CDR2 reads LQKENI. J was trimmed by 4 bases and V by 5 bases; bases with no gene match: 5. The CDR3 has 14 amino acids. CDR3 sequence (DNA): TGTGCCAGCTCATCCCCGGGACAGGGGTACGAGCAGTACTTC. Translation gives CASSSPGQGYEQYF.

In DNA form, the CDR3 reads TGTGCCAGCAAGGTGTGGGGAGTACGCACAGATACGCAGTATTTT. Translated: CASKVWGVRTDTQYF. V is TRBV28 and J is TRBJ2-3, with a possible D match to TRBD2 (5 bases). Trimming cost V 7 bases and J 1 base, with 15 bases left between them. Germline loops: CDR1 MDHEN, CDR2 SYDVKM. CDR3 length: 15 residues.

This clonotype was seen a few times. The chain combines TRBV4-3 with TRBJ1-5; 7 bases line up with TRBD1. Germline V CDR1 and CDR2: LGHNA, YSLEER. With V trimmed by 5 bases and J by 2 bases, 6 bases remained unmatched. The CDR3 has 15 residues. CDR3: CASSEGAGGNQPQHF. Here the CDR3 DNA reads TGCGCCAGCAGCGAGGGGGCCGGGGGCAATCAGCCCCAGCATTTT.

CDR3 nucleotides: TGCAGTATCGGGGATCCCAATCAGCCCCAGCATTTT. Translated: CSIGDPNQPQHF. The genes are TRBV29-1 and TRBJ1-5; D is unresolved. CDR3 length: 12 residues. Germline-derived CDR1 and CDR2 are SQVTM and ANQGSEA.

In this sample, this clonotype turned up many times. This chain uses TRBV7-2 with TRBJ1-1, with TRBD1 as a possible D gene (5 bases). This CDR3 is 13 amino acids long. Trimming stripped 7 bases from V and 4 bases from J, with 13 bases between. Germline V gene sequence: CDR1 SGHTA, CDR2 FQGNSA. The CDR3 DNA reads TGTGCCAGCAACCCAGGGAGGGTCACTGAAGCTTTCTTT. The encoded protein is CASNPGRVTEAFF.

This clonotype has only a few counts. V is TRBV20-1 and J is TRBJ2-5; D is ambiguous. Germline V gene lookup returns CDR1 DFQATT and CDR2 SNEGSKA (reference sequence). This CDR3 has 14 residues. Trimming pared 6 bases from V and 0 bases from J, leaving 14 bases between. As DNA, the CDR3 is TGCAGTGCCCCAGAGAGGCACCACCAAGAGACCCAGTACTTC. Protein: CSAPERHHQETQYF.

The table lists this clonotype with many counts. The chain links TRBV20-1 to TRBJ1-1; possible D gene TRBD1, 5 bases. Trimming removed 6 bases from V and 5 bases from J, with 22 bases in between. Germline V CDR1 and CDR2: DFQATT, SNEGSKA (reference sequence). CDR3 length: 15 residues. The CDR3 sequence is CSAAVTGRRRTEAFF. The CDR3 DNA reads TGCAGTGCCGCAGTCACGGGGCGAAGAAGAACTGAAGCTTTCTTT.

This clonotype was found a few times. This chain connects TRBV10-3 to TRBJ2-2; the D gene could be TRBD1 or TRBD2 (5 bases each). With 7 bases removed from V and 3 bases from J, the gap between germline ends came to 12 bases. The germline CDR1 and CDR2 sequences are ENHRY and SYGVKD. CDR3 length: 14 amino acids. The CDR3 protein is CAINPGLYTGELFF. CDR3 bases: TGTGCCATCAATCCGGGGCTGTACACCGGGGAGCTGTTTTTT.

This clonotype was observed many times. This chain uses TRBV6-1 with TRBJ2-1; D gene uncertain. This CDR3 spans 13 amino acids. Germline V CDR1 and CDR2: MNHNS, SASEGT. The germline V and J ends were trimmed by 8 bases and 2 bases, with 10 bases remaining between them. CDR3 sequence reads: CASGIGPYNEQFF. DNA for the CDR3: TGTGCCAGCGGAATAGGGCCCTACAATGAGCAGTTCTTC.

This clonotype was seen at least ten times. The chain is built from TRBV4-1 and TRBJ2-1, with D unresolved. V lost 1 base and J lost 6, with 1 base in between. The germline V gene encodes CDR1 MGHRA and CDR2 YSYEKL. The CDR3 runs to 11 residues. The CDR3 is CASSQVNEQFF. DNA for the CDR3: TGCGCCAGCAGCCAAGTCAATGAGCAGTTCTTC.

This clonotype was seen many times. CDR3 nucleotides: TGTGCCAGCACCGCAGTCGGGTACGGGAACACTGAAGCTTTCTTT. This translates into CASTAVGYGNTEAFF. This chain links TRBV12-3 or TRBV12-4 with TRBJ1-1; D is undetermined. V was cut by 7 bases and J by 1 base, with 16 bases left in between. The CDR3 length is 15 residues.

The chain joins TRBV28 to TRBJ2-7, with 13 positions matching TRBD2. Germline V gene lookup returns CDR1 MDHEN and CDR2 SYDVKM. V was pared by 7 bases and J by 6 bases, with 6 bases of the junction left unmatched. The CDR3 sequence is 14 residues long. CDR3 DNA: TGTGCCAGCATTAGGACTAGCGGGGGTTTCGAGCAGTACGTC. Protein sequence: CASIRTSGGFEQYV.

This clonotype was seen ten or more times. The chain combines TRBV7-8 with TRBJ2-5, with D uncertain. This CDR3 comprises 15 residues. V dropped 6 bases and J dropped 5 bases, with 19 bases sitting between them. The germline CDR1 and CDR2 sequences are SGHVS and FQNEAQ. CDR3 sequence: CASRYPGSLGETQYF. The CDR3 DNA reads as TGTGCCAGCAGATATCCGGGCTCTTTAGGGGAGACCCAGTACTTC. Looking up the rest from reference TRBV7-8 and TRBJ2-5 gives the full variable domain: GAGVSQSPRYKVAKRGQDVALRCDPISGHVSLFWYQQALGQGPEFLTYFQNEAQLDKSGLPSDRFFAERPEGSVSTLKIQRTQQEDSAVYLCASRYPGSLGETQYFGPGTRLLVL.

The CDR3 coding sequence is TGCGCCAGCAGTTCCGACAGTTTCCACGCCTACGAGCAGTACTTC. Amino acids: CASSSDSFHAYEQYF. The chain uses TRBV23-1 and TRBJ2-7, with D perhaps TRBD1 (5 bases). TRBV23-1 counts as an open reading frame of uncertain function. CDR3 size: 15 residues. V was cut by 5 bases and J by 2 bases, with 16 bases left in between.

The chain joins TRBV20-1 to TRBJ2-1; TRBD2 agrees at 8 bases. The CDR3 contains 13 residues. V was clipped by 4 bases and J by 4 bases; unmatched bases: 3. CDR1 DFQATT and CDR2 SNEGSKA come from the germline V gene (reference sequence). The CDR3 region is CSAIRGGYNEQFF. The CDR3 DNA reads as TGCAGTGCTATCCGGGGGGGATACAATGAGCAGTTCTTC.

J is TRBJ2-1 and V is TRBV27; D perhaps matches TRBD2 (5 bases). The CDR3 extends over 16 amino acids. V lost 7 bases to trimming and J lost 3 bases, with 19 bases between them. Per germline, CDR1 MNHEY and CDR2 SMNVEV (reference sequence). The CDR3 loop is CASMPRSGSFYNEQFF. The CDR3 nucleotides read TGTGCCAGCATGCCTCGTTCGGGGAGCTTCTACAATGAGCAGTTCTTC.